This TCR beta chain derives from a study of regulatory T cells in long-lasting Graves disease. The table lists this clonotype with a few counts. This sample's time point: newly diagnosed GD, antithyroid drugs for less than 3 months. RNA extracted from PBMCs served as the sequencing template. Enrollment of patients was through an endocrinology department in Xi'an, China. iRepertoire HTBI primers and Arm-PCR of CDR3 regions built TCR beta libraries. Original data processing: The samples yielded 50 to 80 TRBV and 14 TRBJ segments. TCRdb passed the multiplex PCR reads through MiXCR, listing each CDR3 protein once. The V and J calls, along with clone size, are taken from TCRdb and not from the paper's own processing. The sample lists more than 450,000 distinct CDR3 sequences; around 16% were seen once. The V end was cut by 8 bases, the J end by 5 bases, with 7 bases between. The CDR3 covers 11 residues. Germline assignment: CDR1 MDHEN and CDR2 SYDVKM.

These data were likewise used in another study, on T cells in Graves' hyperthyroidism and ophthalmopathy. From that paper: Blood shared most expanded thyroid clonotypes above 0.001.

The sequencing here drew on peripheral blood mononuclear cells (PBMCs), taken at new diagnosis, from a patient treated with antithyroid drugs. The clonotype originates from a man in his forties or fifties with Graves disease. The chain combines TRBV28 with TRBJ2-1; D not certain. CDR3 sequence: CASVENNEQFF. The CDR3, as DNA: TGTGCCAGCGTGGAGAACAATGAGCAGTTCTTC.